Below, one T cell receptor (beta chain) is given with its context. What it binds is not known. This sample stems from a study of blood T cells in healthy people across ages. The second PCR ran about 6 to 11 cycles with a sample-barcoded 5' primer and J-beta primers. Each CDR3 protein gets one entry after TCRdb re-called the 5' RACE reads with MiXCR. This sample has some 860,000 distinct CDR3 sequences, with just over 55% found just once. Donors were systemically healthy Caucasian individuals from Russia aged roughly 6 to 100 years. A minimum of 7 million PBMCs was isolated per sample. Notes on the study in general: Diversity was estimated from one million T cells, and these estimates were considered underestimates.

What was sequenced was blood. The TCR sequence derives from a middle-aged man in good health.

CDR3 in DNA: TGCAGTGCCCGAGACAGGTACACCTACGAGCAGTACTTC. It yields the protein CSARDRYTYEQYF. The V gene is TRBV20-1, the J gene TRBJ2-7; TRBD1 might be the D (6 bases). The CDR3 covers 13 residues. Germline values: CDR1 DFQATT, CDR2 SNEGSKA (reference sequence). Trimming took off 6 bases at V and 2 bases at J, with 14 bases between the two ends.